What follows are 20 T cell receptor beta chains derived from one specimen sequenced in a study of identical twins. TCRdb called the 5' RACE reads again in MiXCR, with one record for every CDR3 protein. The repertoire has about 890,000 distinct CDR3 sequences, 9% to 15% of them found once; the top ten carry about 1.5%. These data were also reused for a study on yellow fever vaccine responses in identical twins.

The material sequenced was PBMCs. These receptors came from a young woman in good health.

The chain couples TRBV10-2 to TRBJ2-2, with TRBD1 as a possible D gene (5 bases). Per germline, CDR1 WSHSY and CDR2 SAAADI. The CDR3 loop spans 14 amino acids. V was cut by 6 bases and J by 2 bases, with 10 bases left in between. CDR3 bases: TGCGCCAGCAGACTCCAGGGAAACACCGGGGAGCTGTTTTTT. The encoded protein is CASRLQGNTGELFF.

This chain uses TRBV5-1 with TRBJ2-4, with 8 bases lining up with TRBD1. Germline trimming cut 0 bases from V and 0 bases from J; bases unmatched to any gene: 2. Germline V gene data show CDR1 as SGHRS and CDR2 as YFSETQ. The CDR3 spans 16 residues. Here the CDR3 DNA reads TGCGCCAGCAGCTTGGGACAGGGGATAGCCAAAAACATTCAGTACTTC. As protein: CASSLGQGIAKNIQYF.

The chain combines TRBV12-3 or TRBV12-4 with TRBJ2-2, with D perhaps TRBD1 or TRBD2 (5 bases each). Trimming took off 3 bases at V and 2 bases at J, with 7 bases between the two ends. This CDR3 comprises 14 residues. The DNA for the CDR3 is TGTGCCAGCAGTTTCGGGGACAACACCGGGGAGCTGTTTTTT. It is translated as CASSFGDNTGELFF.

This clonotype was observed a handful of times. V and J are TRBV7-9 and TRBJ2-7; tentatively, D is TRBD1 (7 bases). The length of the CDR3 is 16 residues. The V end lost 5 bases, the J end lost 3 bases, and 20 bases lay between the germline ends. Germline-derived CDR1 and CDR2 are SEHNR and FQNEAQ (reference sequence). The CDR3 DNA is TGTGCCAGCAGCCCGTCAGGGGGGACTGGATTCTACGAGCAGTACTTC. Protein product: CASSPSGGTGFYEQYF.

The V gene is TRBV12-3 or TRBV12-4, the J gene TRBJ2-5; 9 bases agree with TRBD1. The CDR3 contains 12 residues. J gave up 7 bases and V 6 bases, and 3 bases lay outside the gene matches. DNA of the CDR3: TGTGCCAGCAGGACAGGGGGGTCGACCCAGTACTTC. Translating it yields CASRTGGSTQYF.

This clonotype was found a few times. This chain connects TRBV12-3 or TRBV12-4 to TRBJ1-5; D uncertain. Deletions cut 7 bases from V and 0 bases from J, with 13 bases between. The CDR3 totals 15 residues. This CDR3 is CASNKDRYSNQPQHF. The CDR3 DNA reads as TGTGCCAGCAACAAAGATAGGTATAGCAATCAGCCCCAGCATTTT.

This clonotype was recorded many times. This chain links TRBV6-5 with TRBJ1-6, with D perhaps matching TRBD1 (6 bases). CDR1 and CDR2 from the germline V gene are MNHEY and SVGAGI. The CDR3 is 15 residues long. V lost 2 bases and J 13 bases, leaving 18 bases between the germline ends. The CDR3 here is CASSYQDSPGVPLHF. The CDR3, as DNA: TGTGCCAGCAGTTACCAGGACAGTCCGGGGGTTCCCCTCCACTTT.

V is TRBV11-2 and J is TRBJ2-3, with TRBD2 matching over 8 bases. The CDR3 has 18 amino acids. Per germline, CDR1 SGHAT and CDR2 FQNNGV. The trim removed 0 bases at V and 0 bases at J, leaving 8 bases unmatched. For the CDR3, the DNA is TGTGCCAGCAGCTTAGATTGGGTACTAGCGGTTAGCACAGATACGCAGTATTTT. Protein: CASSLDWVLAVSTDTQYF. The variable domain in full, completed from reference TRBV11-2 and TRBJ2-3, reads EAGVAQSPRYKIIEKRQSVAFWCNPISGHATLYWYQQILGQGPKLLIQFQNNGVVDDSQLPKDRFSAERLKGVDSTLKIQPAKLEDSAVYLCASSLDWVLAVSTDTQYFGPGTRLTVL.

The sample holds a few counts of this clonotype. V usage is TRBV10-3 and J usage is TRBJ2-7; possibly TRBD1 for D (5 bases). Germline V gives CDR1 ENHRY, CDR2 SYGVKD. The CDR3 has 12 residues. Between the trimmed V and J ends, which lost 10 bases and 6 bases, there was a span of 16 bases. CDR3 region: CATTGQGSEQYF. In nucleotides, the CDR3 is TGTGCCACGACCGGGCAGGGAAGCGAGCAGTACTTC.

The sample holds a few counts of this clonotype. CDR3 DNA sequence: TGCGCCAGCAGTGTTGGACCGCTACGAAACACCGGGGAGCTGTTTTTT. Residues: CASSVGPLRNTGELFF. This chain connects TRBV10-1 to TRBJ2-2; D uncertain. The germline V gene encodes CDR1 WNHNN and CDR2 SYGVQD (reference sequence). V lost 4 bases and J 2 bases, leaving 14 bases between the germline ends. This CDR3 is 16 amino acids long.

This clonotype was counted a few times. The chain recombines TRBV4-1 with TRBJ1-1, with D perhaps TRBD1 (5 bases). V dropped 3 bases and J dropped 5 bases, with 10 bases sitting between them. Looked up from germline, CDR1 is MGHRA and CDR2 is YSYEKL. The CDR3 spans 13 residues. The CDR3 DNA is TGCGCCAGCAGCCACGAACGGGGGACTGAAGCTTTCTTT. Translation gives CASSHERGTEAFF.

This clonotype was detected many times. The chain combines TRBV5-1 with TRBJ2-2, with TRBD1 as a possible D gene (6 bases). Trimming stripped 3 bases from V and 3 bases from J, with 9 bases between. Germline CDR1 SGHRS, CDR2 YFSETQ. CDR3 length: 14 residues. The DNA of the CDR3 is TGCGCCAGCAGCTACTACAGGGACACCGGGGAGCTGTTTTTT. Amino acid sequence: CASSYYRDTGELFF.

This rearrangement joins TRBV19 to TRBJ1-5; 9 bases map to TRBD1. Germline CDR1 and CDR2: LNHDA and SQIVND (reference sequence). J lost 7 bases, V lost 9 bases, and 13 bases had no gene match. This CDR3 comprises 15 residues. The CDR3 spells CASNRGQGLNQPQHF. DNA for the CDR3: TGTGCCAGCAACCGTGGACAGGGGCTTAACCAGCCCCAGCATTTT. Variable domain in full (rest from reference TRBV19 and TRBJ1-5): DGGITQSPKYLFRKEGQNVTLSCEQNLNHDAMYWYRQDPGQGLRLIYYSQIVNDFQKGDIAEGYSVSREKKESFPLTVTSAQKNPTAFYLCASNRGQGLNQPQHFGDGTRLSIL.

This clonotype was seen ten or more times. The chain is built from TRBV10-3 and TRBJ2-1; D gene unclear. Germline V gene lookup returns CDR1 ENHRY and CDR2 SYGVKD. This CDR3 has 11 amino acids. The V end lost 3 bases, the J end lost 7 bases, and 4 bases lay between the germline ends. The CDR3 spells CAISDRNEQFF. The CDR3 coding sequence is TGTGCCATCAGTGATCGTAATGAGCAGTTCTTC.

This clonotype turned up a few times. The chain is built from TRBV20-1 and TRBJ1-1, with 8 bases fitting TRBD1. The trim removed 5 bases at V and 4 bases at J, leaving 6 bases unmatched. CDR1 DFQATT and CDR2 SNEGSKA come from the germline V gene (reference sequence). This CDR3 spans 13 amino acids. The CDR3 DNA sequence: TGCAGTGCTGGACAGGGAGCGATCACTGAAGCTTTCTTT. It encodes CSAGQGAITEAFF.

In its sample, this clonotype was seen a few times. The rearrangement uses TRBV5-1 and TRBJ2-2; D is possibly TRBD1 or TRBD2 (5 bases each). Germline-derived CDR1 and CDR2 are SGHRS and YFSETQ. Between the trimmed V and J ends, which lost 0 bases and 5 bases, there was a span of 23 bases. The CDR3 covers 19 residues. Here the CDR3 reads CASSLVAGSTFRGTGELFF. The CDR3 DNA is TGCGCCAGCAGCTTGGTAGCAGGGAGTACATTTCGCGGTACCGGGGAGCTGTTTTTT.

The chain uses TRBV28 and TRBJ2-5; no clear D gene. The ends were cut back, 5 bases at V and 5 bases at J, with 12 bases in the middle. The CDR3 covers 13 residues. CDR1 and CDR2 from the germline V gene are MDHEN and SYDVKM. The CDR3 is CASSTYLLETQYF. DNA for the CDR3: TGTGCCAGCAGTACGTACCTTCTGGAGACCCAGTACTTC. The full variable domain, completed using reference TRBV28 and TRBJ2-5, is DVKVTQSSRYLVKRTGEKVFLECVQDMDHENMFWYRQDPGLGLRLIYFSYDVKMKEKGDIPEGYSVSREKKERFSLILESASTNQTSMYLCASSTYLLETQYFGPGTRLLVL.

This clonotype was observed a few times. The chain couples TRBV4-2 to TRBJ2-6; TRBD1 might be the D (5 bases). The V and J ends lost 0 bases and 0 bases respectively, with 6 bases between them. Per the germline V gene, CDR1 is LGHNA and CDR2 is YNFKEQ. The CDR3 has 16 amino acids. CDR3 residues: CASSQDDSSGANVLTF. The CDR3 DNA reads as TGTGCCAGCAGCCAAGACGACAGCTCTGGGGCCAACGTCCTGACTTTC.

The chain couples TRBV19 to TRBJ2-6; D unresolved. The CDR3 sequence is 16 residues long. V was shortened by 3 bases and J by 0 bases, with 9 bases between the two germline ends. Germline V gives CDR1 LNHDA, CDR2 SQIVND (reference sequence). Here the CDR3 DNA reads TGTGCCAGTAGTATGCAGGTGGGCTCTGGGGCCAACGTCCTGACTTTC. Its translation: CASSMQVGSGANVLTF.

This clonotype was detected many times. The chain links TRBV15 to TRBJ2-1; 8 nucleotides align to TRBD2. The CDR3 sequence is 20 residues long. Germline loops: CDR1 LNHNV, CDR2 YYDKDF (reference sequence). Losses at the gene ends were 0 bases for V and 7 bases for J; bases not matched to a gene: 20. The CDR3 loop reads CATSRDLGALGRASYNEQFF. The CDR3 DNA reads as TGTGCCACCAGCAGAGATTTGGGGGCACTCGGGAGGGCCAGTTATAATGAGCAGTTCTTC.